This T cell receptor beta chain is from a study of identical twins. TCRdb re-called the 5' RACE reads with MiXCR, one entry per CDR3 protein. The profile shows approximately 1.8 million distinct CDR3 sequences, under 35% of them singletons. The sequence was collected from a newborn girl in good health. What was sequenced was cord blood.

The CDR3 here is CASGGQSYNEQFF. As DNA, the CDR3 is TGTGCCAGCGGCGGGCAGTCCTACAATGAGCAGTTCTTC. This chain links TRBV2 with TRBJ2-1; possible D gene TRBD2, 5 bases. Germline-derived CDR1 and CDR2 are SNHLY and FYNNEI. Between the trimmed V and J ends, which lost 8 bases and 1 base, there was a span of 9 bases. CDR3 length: 13 amino acids. The full variable domain, completed using reference TRBV2 and TRBJ2-1, is EPEVTQTPSHQVTQMGQEVILRCVPISNHLYFYWYRQILGQKVEFLVSFYNNEISEKSEIFDDQFSVERPDGSNFTLKIRSTKLEDSAMYFCASGGQSYNEQFFGPGTRLTVL.